The clone carrying this TCR beta chain has just one count. The entry originates in a study of blood T cell repertoires in COVID-19. Across the whole study: COVID-19 samples collected from the United States, Italy and Spain covered acute and convalescent phases. PBMCs, B-cell-depleted T cells, or T cells were the source of the cDNA or gDNA that made up the material.

This CDR3 has 14 residues. Trimming shortened V by 0 bases and J by 5 bases, and 11 bases separated the two germline ends. Germline V gene lookup returns CDR1 KGHSH and CDR2 LQKENI. Original analysis: Reference gene primers were amplified, and this amplification served to estimate nucleated cell counts. Sequencing was performed with immunoSEQ multiplex PCR; in TCRdb, only in-frame clones are kept and a portion is missing. From that table come the V and J calls and clone size; the DNA was used to work out D and trimming. The data show fewer than 200,000 clones, approximately 80% seen once. This receptor was taken from a human donor in a cohort sampled during active COVID-19. V and J are TRBV18 and TRBJ2-7; no clear D. Specimen: peripheral blood. CDR3 DNA sequence: TGTGCCAGCTCACCACCCGAACGAGTGAACGAGCAGTACTTC. Protein product: CASSPPERVNEQYF.